This T cell receptor (beta chain) is from a study of shared clonotypes between healthy human individuals. Study-wide background: The study enrolled a couple of women and a few men aged 18 to 49. Study observations and caveats: Naive CD4 clonotype sharing across several donors was approximately 5%.

The input for sorted-subset replicate PCRs was about 200 ng DNA, some 28,000 T cell genomes. The data were produced by immunoSEQ multiplex PCR, yet TCRdb's version contains in-frame clones alone and is incomplete. The table records over 400,000 clones, around 95% of them present only once. Regarding this clone: Its matching antigen is unknown.

A CD45RA+ naive subset and a CD45RA-negative memory subset were split from CD4+ cells. V shed 3 bases and J shed 0 bases, with 12 bases lying between them. Germline loops: CDR1 MNHEY, CDR2 SMNVEV (reference sequence). This CDR3 region has 17 residues. This chain connects TRBV27 to TRBJ2-6; D not resolved. The sequence came from a woman aged 25 to 39 in good health. Material: naive CD4+ T cells sorted from blood. The subset here: CD45RA+ positively selected. Here the CDR3 DNA reads TGTGCCAGCAGTTTGGGCAGCTTCGGCTCTGGGGCCAACGTCCTGACTTTC. Translated, it gives CASSLGSFGSGANVLTF. The full variable domain, rest sourced from reference TRBV27 and TRBJ2-6, is EAQVTQNPRYLITVTGKKLTVTCSQNMNHEYMSWYRQDPGLGLRQIYYSMNVEVTDKGDVPEGYKVSRKEKRNFPLILESPSPNQTSLYFCASSLGSFGSGANVLTFGAGSRLTVL.